These 28 T cell receptor beta chains originate from one sample sequenced in a study of blood T cell repertoires in COVID-19. Here immunoSEQ multiplex PCR was the method, and the copy in TCRdb shows in-frame clones only, minus some. Among roughly 150,000 clones listed, approximately 80% were seen once. What was sequenced was PBMCs or T cells enriched from blood (not recorded which). These receptors originate from a woman between 18 and 29 years old who had been exposed to COVID-19.

The DNA for the CDR3 is TGTGCCAGTAGTGGCCGGGACAGGGCGACCGGGGAGCTGTTTTTT. Translating it yields CASSGRDRATGELFF. The V and J genes are TRBV19 and TRBJ2-2; TRBD1 matches at 9 bases. The CDR3 runs to 15 residues. Germline values: CDR1 LNHDA, CDR2 SQIVND (reference sequence). The ends lost 5 bases at V and 5 bases at J; junction bases unmatched: 6.

This chain connects TRBV5-1 to TRBJ2-1; TRBD2 matches at 12 bases. Trimming cost V 6 bases and J 2 bases; bases outside gene matches: 6. Germline lookup yields CDR1 SGHRS and CDR2 YFSETQ. The CDR3 is 16 amino acids. The CDR3 DNA sequence: TGCGCCAGCACCTTACTAGCGGGAGGAGCCTACAATGAGCAGTTCTTC. Protein: CASTLLAGGAYNEQFF.

This chain connects TRBV4-3 to TRBJ2-3; no firm D call. The CDR3 runs to 14 residues. CDR1 is LGHNA and CDR2 is YSLEER in the germline V gene. Trimming cost V 4 bases and J 0 bases, with 8 bases left between them. The chain's CDR3 is CASSPGPSTDTQYF. CDR3 DNA sequence: TGCGCCAGCAGCCCCGGTCCTAGCACAGATACGCAGTATTTT.

This sequence joins TRBV27 and TRBJ2-7; 9 nucleotides match TRBD2. This CDR3 region has 14 residues. Unmatched junction bases numbered 1, after V lost 2 bases and J lost 2 bases. Germline V CDR1 and CDR2: MNHEY, SMNVEV (reference sequence). CDR3 DNA: TGTGCCAGCAGTTTAAGACTAGCGGCCTACGAGCAGTACTTC. Translation: CASSLRLAAYEQYF.

Remarks on this clone: Germline and junction disagree at one end, which may indicate a read error. The genes are TRBV28 and TRBJ1-4; D is uncertain. The V gene's germline CDR1 is MDHEN and CDR2 SYDVKM. This CDR3 region has 12 residues. In DNA, the CDR3 is TGTGCCAGCAGCCTCACCCGCCAGGCCGCACTTTTT. Protein: CASSLTRQAALF.

The chain uses TRBV14 and TRBJ1-1; no definite D call. There are 14 residues in the CDR3. Per germline, CDR1 SGHDN and CDR2 FVKESK. The ends were cut back, 4 bases at V and 0 bases at J, with 9 bases in the middle. This chain's CDR3 is CASSRNNLNTEAFF. CDR3 sequence (DNA): TGTGCCAGCAGCCGTAACAATTTGAACACTGAAGCTTTCTTT.

The gene calls are TRBV29-1 and TRBJ2-3; 8 positions agree with TRBD2. Germline lookup yields CDR1 SQVTM and CDR2 ANQGSEA. The CDR3 length is 15 residues. V trimming: 4 bases; J trimming: 1 base; junction bases outside the gene matches: 7. CDR3 in amino acids: CSVVLAGGRTDTQYF. The CDR3 coding sequence is TGCAGCGTTGTTTTGGCGGGAGGACGCACAGATACGCAGTATTTT.

J is TRBJ1-5 and V is TRBV6-5; weak D call: TRBD1 (5 bases). The CDR3 has 13 amino acids. Trimming stripped 6 bases from V and 5 bases from J, with 11 bases between. The germline V gene encodes CDR1 MNHEY and CDR2 SVGAGI. CDR3 sequence reads: CASRARVDQPQHF. CDR3 in DNA: TGTGCCAGCAGGGCCAGGGTCGATCAGCCCCAGCATTTT.

The chain carries TRBV29-1 and TRBJ2-5; D is ambiguous. Germline V gene data show CDR1 as SQVTM and CDR2 as ANQGSEA. The CDR3 runs 12 residues. The germline V and J ends were trimmed by 7 bases and 5 bases, with 14 bases remaining between them. The CDR3 region has the DNA TGCAGCGCCGGCGACGGTGAGGAGACCCAGTACTTC. It yields the protein CSAGDGEETQYF.

The rearrangement uses TRBV9 and TRBJ1-4; 9 nucleotides agree with TRBD1. The CDR3 totals 17 residues. V lost 1 base to trimming and J lost 8 bases; unmatched junction nucleotides: 12. Germline CDR1 reads SGDLS; CDR2 reads YYNGEE. The chain's CDR3 is CASSVQGQGRLGEKLFF. The CDR3 DNA reads TGTGCCAGCAGCGTACAGGGACAGGGACGACTAGGGGAAAAACTGTTTTTT.

The chain joins TRBV5-1 to TRBJ1-6, with 9 bases aligning to TRBD1. J was trimmed by 7 bases and V by 3 bases; bases with no gene match: 11. From germline, CDR1 is SGHRS and CDR2 YFSETQ. CDR3 length: 17 amino acids. CDR3: CASSYYPGTGNNSPLHF. The CDR3 DNA sequence: TGCGCCAGCAGCTACTATCCCGGGACAGGGAACAATTCACCCCTCCACTTT.

The chain joins TRBV25-1 to TRBJ1-6, with no clear D. Trimming shortened V by 2 bases and J by 7 bases, and 12 bases separated the two germline ends. The germline CDR1 and CDR2 sequences are MGHDK and SYGVNS. This CDR3 spans 15 amino acids. The CDR3 nucleotides read TGTGCCAGCAGTGAAAGTTTGGCCGGGAATTCACCCCTCCACTTT. Translated, it gives CASSESLAGNSPLHF.

J is TRBJ2-3 and V is TRBV7-2; 11 positions agree with TRBD2. Trimming at V came to 1 base and at J to 4 bases, leaving 1 base not matched to a gene. The CDR3 covers 15 residues. Germline V lookup: CDR1 SGHTA, CDR2 FQGNSA. CDR3 sequence: CASSLDSGRADTQYF. The CDR3 region has the DNA TGTGCCAGCAGCTTAGATAGCGGGAGGGCAGATACGCAGTATTTT.

By sample fraction, this clone is medium-sized. The V gene is TRBV7-9, the J gene TRBJ2-3; D possibly corresponds to TRBD2 (6 bases). CDR1 SEHNR and CDR2 FQNEAQ come from the germline V gene (reference sequence). Trimming removed 5 bases at V and 2 bases at J, with 17 bases between. The CDR3 has 16 residues. This CDR3 is CASSIGSSGPTDTQYF. CDR3 in DNA: TGTGCCAGCAGCATAGGGAGTAGCGGTCCCACAGATACGCAGTATTTT.

In its sample, this clone was seen a few times. V gene TRBV19 combines with J gene TRBJ2-1, with 11 positions matching TRBD2. Per the germline V gene, CDR1 is LNHDA and CDR2 is SQIVND (reference sequence). J lost 9 bases, V lost 4 bases, and 8 bases had no gene match. This CDR3 spans 15 amino acids. CDR3 residues: CASSTQLAGAGEQFF. The CDR3 DNA is TGTGCCAGTAGTACTCAACTAGCGGGAGCTGGTGAGCAGTTCTTC.

This clone was seen once. The CDR3 DNA sequence: TGTGCCAGCAGCGTAGGCTGGGCGAAAGAGACCCAGTACTTC. Translated: CASSVGWAKETQYF. The chain is built from TRBV9 and TRBJ2-5; D gene uncertain. There are 14 residues in the CDR3. V was clipped by 0 bases and J by 3 bases, with 9 bases between them. The V gene's germline CDR1 is SGDLS and CDR2 YYNGEE.

The CDR3 here is CASSLDWLRDSHQETQYF. The CDR3 region has the DNA TGTGCCAGCAGCTTAGATTGGTTACGGGACAGCCACCAAGAGACCCAGTACTTC. This chain links TRBV11-2 with TRBJ2-5; 7 bases match TRBD1. The CDR3 is 18 residues long. V was pared by 0 bases and J by 0 bases, with 10 bases of the junction left unmatched. The germline V gene has CDR1 SGHAT and CDR2 FQNNGV.

The gene calls are TRBV12-3 or TRBV12-4 and TRBJ2-5; maybe TRBD2 (6 bases). The CDR3 extends over 13 amino acids. The V end was cut by 7 bases, the J end by 3 bases, with 12 bases between. CDR3 loop: CASKREWEETQYF. The CDR3 coding sequence is TGTGCCAGCAAACGGGAGTGGGAAGAGACCCAGTACTTC.

This rearrangement joins TRBV6-4 to TRBJ2-1, with a possible D match to TRBD2 (6 bases). This CDR3 contains 16 residues. Germline V lookup: CDR1 MRHNA, CDR2 SNTAGT. V was cut by 3 bases and J by 5 bases, with 17 bases left in between. In nucleotides, the CDR3 is TGTGCCAGCAGTGAGGGTTGGGCTAGCGAAAACAATGAGCAGTTCTTC. It specifies CASSEGWASENNEQFF.

This sequence joins TRBV6-5 and TRBJ2-3; 8 nucleotides line up with TRBD1. V lost 5 bases and J lost 2; bases outside the gene matches: 6. Germline CDR1 reads MNHEY; CDR2 reads SVGAGI. The CDR3 runs 15 residues. CDR3 residues: CASSPQTGDTDTQYF. CDR3 sequence (DNA): TGTGCCAGCAGTCCCCAGACAGGGGACACAGATACGCAGTATTTT.

The rearrangement joins TRBV6-2 or TRBV6-3 to TRBJ2-1; D remains unclear. Germline CDR1 is MNHEY and CDR2 is SVGEGT. Trimming pared 2 bases from V and 5 bases from J, leaving 7 bases between. The CDR3 contains 13 residues. The CDR3 nucleotides read TGTGCCAGCAGTTACGAGGCACACAATGAGCAGTTCTTC. Amino acid sequence: CASSYEAHNEQFF.

The V and J genes are TRBV11-2 and TRBJ2-1, with TRBD1 as a possible D gene (5 bases). Germline values: CDR1 SGHAT, CDR2 FQNNGV. The CDR3 has 15 amino acids. Trimming cost V 0 bases and J 7 bases, with 13 bases left between them. This CDR3 reads CASSLERSPGNEQFF. CDR3 DNA: TGTGCCAGCAGCTTAGAGCGAAGCCCAGGGAATGAGCAGTTCTTC.

The chain is built from TRBV6-5 and TRBJ2-5; TRBD1 matches 9 bases. V trimming: 11 bases; J trimming: 6 bases; junction bases outside the gene matches: 7. Germline CDR1 MNHEY, CDR2 SVGAGI. This CDR3 has 12 amino acids. Here the CDR3 DNA reads TGTGCCGGATCGACAGGGGGAAAGACCCAGTACTTC. As protein: CAGSTGGKTQYF.

J is TRBJ1-2 and V is TRBV3-1 (or the pseudogene TRBV3-2); D might be TRBD1 (6 bases). V was clipped by 8 bases and J by 4 bases, with 17 bases between them. The CDR3 consists of 14 residues. In germline, CDR1 is LGHDT, CDR2 YNNKEL (reference sequence). The CDR3 loop reads CASSESGTIYGYTF. The CDR3, as DNA: TGTGCCAGCTCCGAATCCGGGACAATCTATGGCTACACCTTC.

The chain employs TRBV24-1 and TRBJ2-7; 7 bases agree with TRBD1. The CDR3 has 15 amino acids. CDR1 KGHDR and CDR2 SFDVKD come from the germline V gene. The V gene end was trimmed by 1 base and the J gene end by 3 bases; junction bases not matched to a gene: 5. DNA for the CDR3: TGTGCCACCAGTGATTTAGCACAGGGGAGCTACGAGCAGTACTTC. Protein: CATSDLAQGSYEQYF.

The genes are TRBV7-6 and TRBJ1-4; no clear D gene. The germline V and J ends were trimmed by 4 bases and 8 bases, with 11 bases remaining between them. Germline V gives CDR1 SGHVS, CDR2 FNYEAQ. This CDR3 is 13 amino acids long. The CDR3 nucleotides read TGTGCCAGCAGCTGGGAGATGGGGGAAAAACTGTTTTTT. Its translation: CASSWEMGEKLFF.

CDR3 bases: TGTGCCAGCAGACGAGGCAGGGCGAACACCGGGGAGCTGTTTTTT. It translates to CASRRGRANTGELFF. The J gene is TRBJ2-2, the V gene TRBV28; weak D call: TRBD1 (5 bases). The V end lost 6 bases, the J end lost 0 bases, and 11 bases lay between the germline ends. The CDR3 runs 15 residues. Germline CDR1 MDHEN, CDR2 SYDVKM.

This clone has only one observation. V is TRBV28 and J is TRBJ1-5; D gene ambiguous. The V and J ends lost 3 bases and 5 bases respectively, with 11 bases between them. The CDR3 extends over 14 amino acids. Germline V gene data show CDR1 as MDHEN and CDR2 as SYDVKM. CDR3 protein: CASSFISKYQPQHF. The CDR3 DNA follows: TGTGCCAGCAGTTTCATAAGCAAATATCAGCCCCAGCATTTT. The full variable domain, rest sourced from reference TRBV28 and TRBJ1-5, is DVKVTQSSRYLVKRTGEKVFLECVQDMDHENMFWYRQDPGLGLRLIYFSYDVKMKEKGDIPEGYSVSREKKERFSLILESASTNQTSMYLCASSFISKYQPQHFGDGTRLSIL.